This T cell receptor (beta chain) emerged from a study of cytomegalovirus exposure and HLA in healthy donors. Turning to the study itself: T cells numbering about 179 million yielded fewer than 140 million unique TCR beta sequences in an earlier analysis. Samples from HLA-typed donors yielded about 85 million unique TCRs in an early data release. General study findings and limits: Common viral pathogens were later found to be apparently linked to several of the most significant clusters.

Trimming cost V 4 bases and J 4 bases; bases outside gene matches: 6. The length of the CDR3 is 14 residues. Germline V gene lookup returns CDR1 SGDLS and CDR2 YYNGEE. Comment on this clone: Its antigen is not identified.

PCR involved 60 Vbeta and 13 Jbeta primers. Only in-frame clones appear in the TCRdb table, and some are missing; sequencing was by immunoSEQ multiplex PCR. This sample has roughly 84,000 clones, with around 78% found just once. The rearrangement uses TRBV9 and TRBJ1-1; 8 positions agree with TRBD1. Material: PBMCs. This receptor was taken from a male donor in good health and CMV-seropositive. The CDR3 here is CASSPGGLVTEAFF. The CDR3 DNA is TGTGCCAGCAGCCCAGGGGGCTTGGTCACTGAAGCTTTCTTT.